Listed here are 21 T cell receptor beta chains from one sample, sequenced in a study of T cell clones after liver transplantation. Clones were sequenced by immunoSEQ multiplex PCR, and TCRdb holds only the in-frame ones, with some missing. The sample lists around 78,000 clones; 75% to 90% were seen once. Specimen: CD4+ T cells from blood, collected at the 22-month timepoint. The receptors shown here come from a human patient who received a liver transplant. Some T cells could come from the graft donor.

The V gene is TRBV19, the J gene TRBJ2-2; TRBD1 matches 7 bases. Trimming took 7 bases from V and 1 from J; bases not matched to a gene: 6. Germline loops: CDR1 LNHDA, CDR2 SQIVND (reference sequence). The CDR3 contains 15 residues. The CDR3 DNA is TGTGCCAGTACTACGGGACAGCAGAACACCGGGGAGCTGTTTTTT. Translating gives CASTTGQQNTGELFF.

V usage is TRBV7-2 and J usage is TRBJ2-7; a possible D gene is TRBD2 (5 bases). In germline, CDR1 is SGHTA, CDR2 FQGNSA. Trimming removed 0 bases at V and 4 bases at J, with 7 bases between. CDR3 length: 13 amino acids. The DNA of the CDR3 is TGTGCCAGCAGCTTAGCCCGGGATTACGAGCAGTACTTC. This gives the protein CASSLARDYEQYF.

A few counts support this clone. This rearrangement joins TRBV7-2 to TRBJ1-6; the D gene is possibly TRBD1 (5 bases). The length of the CDR3 is 15 residues. The V end was cut by 5 bases, the J end by 9 bases, with 17 bases between. Per germline, CDR1 SGHTA and CDR2 FQGNSA. CDR3 protein: CASSRDRGSGSPLHF. The CDR3, as DNA: TGTGCCAGCAGCCGGGACCGGGGTTCGGGTTCACCCCTCCACTTT.

The genes are TRBV29-1 and TRBJ2-7; maybe TRBD2 (7 bases). Germline loops: CDR1 SQVTM, CDR2 ANQGSEA. The CDR3 totals 13 residues. Trimming removed 7 bases from V and 2 bases from J, with 15 bases in between. The CDR3 loop reads CSASKGGAYEQYF. Written as DNA, the CDR3 is TGCAGCGCTTCAAAGGGGGGGGCCTACGAGCAGTACTTC.

This clone was found a few times. This chain joins TRBV6-5 and TRBJ2-7; D gene unclear. The CDR3 runs 13 residues. Germline CDR1 reads MNHEY; CDR2 reads SVGAGI. V was shortened by 4 bases and J by 4 bases, with 11 bases between the two germline ends. The CDR3 DNA is TGTGCCAGCAGTTCCACCGACCGTTACGAGCAGTACTTC. Translating it yields CASSSTDRYEQYF.

The chain carries TRBV10-3 and TRBJ2-7; 7 bases line up with TRBD1. Germline V lookup: CDR1 ENHRY, CDR2 SYGVKD. The CDR3 extends over 12 amino acids. V shed 11 bases and J 5 bases; nucleotides not matched to a gene: 9. This chain's CDR3 is CAARTGENEQYF. The DNA of the CDR3 is TGTGCCGCGCGGACAGGAGAAAACGAGCAGTACTTC.

The chain is built from TRBV18 and TRBJ1-2; D is undetermined. V was trimmed by 6 bases and J by 7 bases, leaving 15 bases between them. Per germline, CDR1 KGHSH and CDR2 LQKENI. The CDR3 runs to 13 residues. Here the CDR3 DNA reads TGTGCCAGCTCCGACTCCTCCGCAGGTGGCTACACCTTC. Its translation is CASSDSSAGGYTF.

J is TRBJ1-5 and V is TRBV7-9; the match to TRBD1 covers 8 bases. The ends lost 3 bases at V and 7 bases at J; junction bases unmatched: 5. This CDR3 is built from 14 residues. The germline V gene has CDR1 SEHNR and CDR2 FQNEAQ (reference sequence). The CDR3, as DNA: TGTGCCAGCAGCTTCCAGGGGGCATTACAGCCCCAGCATTTT. It codes for CASSFQGALQPQHF.

This chain joins TRBV7-2 and TRBJ2-7; maybe TRBD1 (7 bases). CDR3 length: 14 amino acids. Germline loops: CDR1 SGHTA, CDR2 FQGNSA. Between the trimmed V and J ends, which lost 4 bases and 2 bases, there was a span of 12 bases. The CDR3 bases are TGTGCCAGCAGCTGGGGGGACAGACCCTACGAGCAGTACTTC. As protein: CASSWGDRPYEQYF.

The chain recombines TRBV15 with TRBJ2-5; D is unclear. Germline CDR1 LNHNV, CDR2 YYDKDF (reference sequence). The CDR3 runs to 13 residues. V was shortened by 0 bases and J by 7 bases, with 9 bases between the two germline ends. The chain's CDR3 is CATSRDMGGTQYF. CDR3 nucleotides: TGTGCCACCAGCAGAGATATGGGCGGGACCCAGTACTTC.

In its sample, this clone was seen a few times. V is TRBV28 and J is TRBJ2-1; no firm D call. CDR1 and CDR2 (germline): MDHEN, SYDVKM. V was cut by 2 bases and J by 8 bases, with 16 bases left in between. The CDR3 loop spans 15 amino acids. Written as DNA, the CDR3 is TGTGCCAGCAGTTTAGTGGGCACGGCCCGCTATGAGCAGTTCTTC. This gives the protein CASSLVGTARYEQFF.

J is TRBJ1-5 and V is TRBV19; D perhaps matches TRBD1 (6 bases). CDR1 LNHDA and CDR2 SQIVND come from the germline V gene (reference sequence). The V and J ends lost 6 bases and 7 bases respectively, with 13 bases between them. This CDR3 is built from 13 residues. The CDR3 sequence is CASRSTGKQPQHF. The CDR3 DNA follows: TGTGCCAGTAGGTCTACAGGGAAACAGCCCCAGCATTTT.

The chain links TRBV5-1 to TRBJ2-7, with D possibly TRBD1 on 6 matching bases. Per the germline V gene, CDR1 is SGHRS and CDR2 is YFSETQ. Trimming shortened V by 4 bases and J by 0 bases, and 8 bases separated the two germline ends. The CDR3 contains 13 residues. The CDR3 reads CASSDRTSYEQYF. DNA of the CDR3: TGCGCCAGCAGCGACAGGACCTCCTACGAGCAGTACTTC.

This chain's CDR3 is CASRSRLAGFAGELFF. The DNA for the CDR3 is TGTGCCAGCAGATCCCGACTAGCGGGATTTGCCGGGGAGCTGTTTTTT. The chain has TRBV27 and TRBJ2-2; the match to TRBD2 covers 11 bases. The CDR3 totals 16 residues. Germline trimming cut 6 bases from V and 6 bases from J; bases unmatched to any gene: 9. The germline V gene has CDR1 MNHEY and CDR2 SMNVEV (reference sequence).

The V gene is TRBV18, the J gene TRBJ2-7; 8 nucleotides agree with TRBD1. The V and J ends lost 2 bases and 5 bases, in that order; junction bases with no gene match: 8. CDR3 size: 15 residues. The germline gives CDR1 KGHSH, CDR2 LQKENI. CDR3 sequence: CASSPGQGSIHEQYF. In DNA form, the CDR3 reads TGTGCCAGCTCACCAGGACAGGGCAGTATCCACGAGCAGTACTTC.

The rearrangement joins TRBV4-3 to TRBJ2-3, with D hard to call. CDR3 length: 14 amino acids. Trimming pared 1 base from V and 4 bases from J, leaving 9 bases between. CDR1 is LGHNA and CDR2 is YSLEER in the germline V gene. CDR3 DNA: TGCGCCAGCAGCCAAGTGTCTGGGCCAGATACGCAGTATTTT. Translation gives CASSQVSGPDTQYF.

The CDR3 DNA reads TGCGCCAGCAGCCAAGGGAGAGGGTTCAATGAAAAACTGTTTTTT. This translates into CASSQGRGFNEKLFF. The V and J genes are TRBV4-3 and TRBJ1-4, with D uncertain. Germline loops: CDR1 LGHNA, CDR2 YSLEER. This CDR3 has 15 amino acids. V was pared by 1 base and J by 5 bases, with 11 bases between.

The genes are TRBV19 and TRBJ2-5, with 11 bases that match TRBD1. Trimming at V came to 3 bases and at J to 5 bases, leaving 5 bases not matched to a gene. CDR3 length: 15 residues. Germline V gene lookup returns CDR1 LNHDA and CDR2 SQIVND (reference sequence). The CDR3 region is CASSIIGQGAETQYF. CDR3 bases: TGTGCCAGTAGTATCATAGGACAGGGGGCGGAGACCCAGTACTTC.

The rearrangement links TRBV6-6 to TRBJ1-3; the D is unclear. V lost 6 bases and J 0 bases, leaving 15 bases between the germline ends. CDR3 length equals 16 residues. Looked up from germline, CDR1 is MNHNY and CDR2 is SVGAGI (reference sequence). The CDR3 DNA reads TGTGCCAGCAGACCCACAAGCAGCCCCTCTGGAAACACCATATATTTT. It codes for CASRPTSSPSGNTIYF.

This clone was picked up one time. The chain couples TRBV7-3 to TRBJ1-1; D is unresolved. The germline gives CDR1 SGHTA, CDR2 FQGTGA. Trimming left V 5 bases short and J 7 bases short, with 14 bases between. The CDR3 sequence is 13 residues long. CDR3: CASSPYPGDEAFF. CDR3 sequence (DNA): TGTGCCAGCAGCCCTTACCCTGGAGATGAAGCTTTCTTT.

The chain links TRBV6-5 to TRBJ2-2, with D possibly called TRBD1 or TRBD2 (5 bases each). Germline V lookup: CDR1 MNHEY, CDR2 SVGAGI. The CDR3 covers 14 residues. Trimming cost V 5 bases and J 5 bases, with 12 bases left between them. The chain's CDR3 is CASSRGAGTGELFF. CDR3 DNA sequence: TGTGCCAGCAGTAGAGGGGCGGGTACCGGGGAGCTGTTTTTT.